This T cell receptor beta chain originates from a study of blood T cell repertoires in COVID-19 (dated by TCRdb to the early 2020s). Looking at the study overall: Samples covering the acute and convalescent phases of COVID-19 were provided by collaborators in the United States, Italy and Spain. The prospective study material was composed of cDNA or gDNA derived from T cells, B-cell-depleted T cells, or PBMCs. The dataset comprised deeply sampled blood TCRbeta repertoires from subjects exposed to, actively infected with, or recovered from COVID-19. The repertoires were made available in a free public database intended to serve as a resource for research on the immune response to SARS-CoV-2. Samples came from the ongoing ImmuneRACE study (first 160 participants) plus 1,254 subjects from 6 global collaborators. A de-identified subject ID, COVID-19 status, age in years and sex were almost always included in the sample metadata. Where available, HLA class I and class II types were taken from metadata supplied by the sample provider and were not determined by assay-based typing. Broad study findings and their caveats: The quantity of clinical and demographic metadata differed by source and by participant and was supplied without curation.

The collaborating institutions used their own protocols to collect whole blood in K2EDTA tubes. For TCRbeta analysis, collaborators shipped samples in one of three forms: frozen whole blood, isolated PBMCs, or DNA extracted from either of those sample types. TCRbeta CDR3 regions were amplified from genomic DNA by means of the immunoSEQ Assay, a bias-controlled multiplex PCR. The original pipeline was this. Within the assay, amplification of reference gene primers was used to estimate how many nucleated cells each sample contained. To quantify the absolute abundance of each unique TCRbeta CDR3 rearrangement, sequence reads were collapsed and filtered. For each sample, productive Simpson clonality was calculated as the square root of Simpson's diversity index across productive rearrangements. TCRdb re-hosts the immuneACCESS table, in-frame sequences only. Its copies lack some clones; in the studies checked, an unresolved V gene accounts for under half of them, and the cause for the rest is not known. V, J and clone size reflect that table, while D and trimming were determined from the DNA. Present in this sample are fewer than 150,000 clones, around three quarters of which were seen just once. The ten largest clones add up to about a tenth of the sample.

A note on this clone: The antigen it binds to is not known. No base quality information exists; no much larger clone differs at one position.

The sample was peripheral blood. The TCR comes from a human donor in a cohort sampled during active COVID-19.

The DNA is TGTGCCAGTAGTACAAGGGGATCATACTATGGCTACACCTTC. It specifies CASSTRGSYYGYTF. Here the chain combines TRBV19 and TRBJ1-2; the D region possibly corresponds to TRBD1 (5 bases align). The CDR3 goes from the cysteine to the phenylalanine over 14 residues. The read is trimmed to its CDR3 DNA, 42 bases read in frame from base 1. V is reduced by 4 bases and J by 3 bases, leaving a spacing of 12 bases between them. CDR1 and CDR2 (LNHDA, SQIVND) derive from the germline V gene (reference sequence). With all but the CDR3 taken from the reference TRBV19 and TRBJ1-2 genes, the full variable domain is: DGGITQSPKYLFRKEGQNVTLSCEQNLNHDAMYWYRQDPGQGLRLIYYSQIVNDFQKGDIAEGYSVSREKKESFPLTVTSAQKNPTAFYLCASSTRGSYYGYTFGSGTRLTVV.